Each of the 2 T cell receptor beta chains below was sequenced from the same sample in a study of blood T cell repertoires in COVID-19. Only in-frame clones appear in the TCRdb table, and some are missing; sequencing was by immunoSEQ multiplex PCR. The sample consists of approximately 85,000 clones, 90% of them appearing once. Sequencing input: peripheral blood. Source of these receptors: a woman aged 80 or older with active or convalescent COVID-19.

The V call is TRBV11-2, the J call TRBJ1-5; no clear D gene. This CDR3 has 13 amino acids. V was cut by 1 base and J by 4 bases, with 5 bases left in between. Per the germline V gene, CDR1 is SGHAT and CDR2 is FQNNGV. The CDR3 here is CASSLAPNQPQHF. In nucleotides, the CDR3 is TGTGCCAGCAGCTTAGCCCCTAATCAGCCCCAGCATTTT. Complete variable domain (other parts from reference TRBV11-2 and TRBJ1-5): EAGVAQSPRYKIIEKRQSVAFWCNPISGHATLYWYQQILGQGPKLLIQFQNNGVVDDSQLPKDRFSAERLKGVDSTLKIQPAKLEDSAVYLCASSLAPNQPQHFGDGTRLSIL.

The chain employs TRBV4-2 and TRBJ1-4; 7 positions match TRBD1. The CDR3 has 14 amino acids. Germline V lookup: CDR1 LGHNA, CDR2 YNFKEQ. V shed 4 bases and J 4 bases; nucleotides not matched to a gene: 3. The CDR3 DNA reads as TGTGCCAGCAGCCGACAGGGCGTTAATGAAAAACTGTTTTTT. This translates into CASSRQGVNEKLFF.